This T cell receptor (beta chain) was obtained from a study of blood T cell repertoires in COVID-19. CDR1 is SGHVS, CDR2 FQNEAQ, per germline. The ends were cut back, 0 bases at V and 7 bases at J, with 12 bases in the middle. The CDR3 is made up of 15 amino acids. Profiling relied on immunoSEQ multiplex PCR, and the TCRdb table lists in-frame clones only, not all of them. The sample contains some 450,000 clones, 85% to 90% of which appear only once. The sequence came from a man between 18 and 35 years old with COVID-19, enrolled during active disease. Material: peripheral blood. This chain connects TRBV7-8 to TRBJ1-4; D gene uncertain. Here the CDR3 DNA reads TGTGCCAGCAGCTTAGCGCGTCCTCGGGGTGAAAAACTGTTTTTT. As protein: CASSLARPRGEKLFF.